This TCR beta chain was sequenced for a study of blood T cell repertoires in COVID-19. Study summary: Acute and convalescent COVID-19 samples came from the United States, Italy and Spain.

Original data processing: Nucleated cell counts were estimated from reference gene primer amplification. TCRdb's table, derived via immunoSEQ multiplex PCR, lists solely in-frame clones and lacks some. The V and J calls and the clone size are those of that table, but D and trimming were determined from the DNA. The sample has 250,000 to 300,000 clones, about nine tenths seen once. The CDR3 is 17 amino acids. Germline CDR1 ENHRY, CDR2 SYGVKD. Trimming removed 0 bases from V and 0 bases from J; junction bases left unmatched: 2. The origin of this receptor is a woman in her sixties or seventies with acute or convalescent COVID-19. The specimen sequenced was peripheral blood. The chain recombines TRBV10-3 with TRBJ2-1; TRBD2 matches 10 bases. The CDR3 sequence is CAISESLAGGSYNEQFF. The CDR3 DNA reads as TGTGCCATCAGTGAGTCTTTAGCGGGAGGCTCCTACAATGAGCAGTTCTTC.